This T cell receptor beta chain derives from a study of cytomegalovirus exposure and HLA in healthy donors. General study points: Listed as cytomegalovirus-associated were more than 150 TCR beta chains. Some V segments could not be told apart, so they were left out, TRBV6-2 and TRBV6-3 among them. A few chains linked to CMV were shown in vitro to be specific for CMV antigens.

Note on this clone: What it recognizes is unknown.

The CDR3 length is 14 residues. V gave up 5 bases and J gave up 5 bases; unmatched junction bases: 8. The germline CDR1 and CDR2 sequences are MNHEY and SMNVEV (reference sequence). PCR used 60 Vbeta primers and 13 Jbeta primers. TCRdb keeps only in-frame clones here, not all; method: immunoSEQ multiplex PCR. The table records 95,000 to 110,000 clones, around 60% of them present only once. The J gene is TRBJ2-5, the V gene TRBV27, with 7 nucleotides matching TRBD1. The receptor was derived from a woman between 45 and 60 years old in good health and CMV-seronegative. Sequenced material: PBMCs. The CDR3 region has the DNA TGTGCCAGCAGTACATACAGGGGAAGGGAGACCCAGTACTTC. Its translation: CASSTYRGRETQYF.